This passage covers 26 T cell receptor beta chains from one sample sequenced in a study of T cell responses to AZD1222 COVID-19 vaccine. Profiled with immunoSEQ multiplex PCR; TCRdb holds only in-frame clones, not every one. The sample includes 100,000 to 150,000 clones, approximately 88% of them seen just once. The sample consisted of peripheral blood, taken on day 0 of AZD1222 vaccination. The origin of the receptors is an adult in good health.

The chain recombines TRBV7-9 with TRBJ2-1; D is possibly TRBD2 (6 bases). V was clipped by 4 bases and J by 4 bases, with 11 bases between them. Germline V CDR1 and CDR2: SEHNR, FQNEAQ (reference sequence). The CDR3 has 14 amino acids. The CDR3 sequence: CASSYGGVYNEQFF. In DNA form, the CDR3 reads TGTGCCAGCAGCTACGGAGGGGTGTACAATGAGCAGTTCTTC.

This chain links TRBV5-1 with TRBJ2-7; 8 nucleotides match TRBD1. Germline-derived CDR1 and CDR2 are SGHRS and YFSETQ. This CDR3 spans 14 amino acids. V lost 4 bases to trimming and J lost 1 base; unmatched junction nucleotides: 4. The CDR3 spells CASSPWTGSYEQYF. CDR3 DNA sequence: TGCGCCAGCAGCCCTTGGACAGGGTCCTACGAGCAGTACTTC.

J is TRBJ1-4 and V is TRBV5-1; D perhaps matches TRBD1 (5 bases). This CDR3 comprises 14 residues. V was clipped by 4 bases and J by 8 bases, with 15 bases between them. Germline CDR1 SGHRS, CDR2 YFSETQ. The CDR3 protein is CASSQSQGYEKLFF. The CDR3 bases are TGCGCCAGCAGCCAGAGCCAGGGTTACGAAAAACTGTTTTTT.

The chain has TRBV24-1 and TRBJ1-2; no clear D gene. The V gene's germline CDR1 is KGHDR and CDR2 SFDVKD. The CDR3 totals 14 residues. V lost 10 bases, J lost 4 bases, and 18 bases lay in between. The CDR3 region has the DNA TGTGCCACTTCCAATAAGGGTTATGGCTATGGCTACACCTTC. Amino acids: CATSNKGYGYGYTF.

This chain uses TRBV4-3 with TRBJ2-1; D call uncertain. V was pared by 5 bases and J by 0 bases, with 11 bases between. The CDR3 is made up of 15 amino acids. Germline V gives CDR1 LGHNA, CDR2 YSLEER. The CDR3 here is CASSKGISSYNEQFF. In DNA form, the CDR3 reads TGCGCCAGCAGCAAAGGCATCAGCTCCTACAATGAGCAGTTCTTC.

The V and J genes are TRBV6-5 and TRBJ2-1, with D tentatively TRBD1 (6 bases). Germline-derived CDR1 and CDR2 are MNHEY and SVGAGI. This CDR3 comprises 15 residues. V gave up 5 bases and J gave up 3 bases, with 14 bases separating them. DNA for the CDR3: TGTGCCAGCAGTATCGGGACACCCAGCTACAATGAGCAGTTCTTC. This sequence encodes CASSIGTPSYNEQFF.

The CDR3: CASSPLEGGGSTEAFF. CDR3 bases: TGTGCCAGCAGCCCGCTCGAAGGGGGGGGAAGCACTGAAGCTTTCTTT. This chain joins TRBV5-6 and TRBJ1-1; maybe TRBD1 (6 bases). The V and J ends lost 4 bases and 4 bases respectively, with 20 bases between them. Germline V gives CDR1 SGHDT, CDR2 YYEEEE. The CDR3 extends over 16 amino acids.

The gene calls are TRBV4-2 and TRBJ2-7; 9 nucleotides align to TRBD1. CDR3 length: 15 amino acids. Germline lookup yields CDR1 LGHNA and CDR2 YNFKEQ. Trimming took 3 bases from V and 2 from J; bases not matched to a gene: 5. The CDR3, as DNA: TGTGCCAGCAGCCAGGCCGGGACAGGGCCCTACGAGCAGTACTTC. Translated, it gives CASSQAGTGPYEQYF.

The chain carries TRBV10-3 and TRBJ2-2, with a possible D match to TRBD1 (5 bases). This CDR3 is built from 12 residues. With 9 bases removed from V and 1 base from J, the gap between germline ends came to 6 bases. The germline CDR1 and CDR2 sequences are ENHRY and SYGVKD. In nucleotides, the CDR3 is TGTGCCATTCAGGGGAACACCGGGGAGCTGTTTTTT. It codes for CAIQGNTGELFF.

The V call is TRBV11-2, the J call TRBJ2-7; D remains unclear. Germline CDR1 is SGHAT and CDR2 is FQNNGV. Trimming removed 5 bases at V and 0 bases at J, with 20 bases between. The CDR3 consists of 17 residues. The CDR3 sequence: CASSEEIRRPSSYEQYF. The DNA for the CDR3 is TGTGCCAGCAGCGAAGAGATACGGCGCCCAAGCTCCTACGAGCAGTACTTC.

This clone was detected only once. CDR3 in DNA: TGTGCCAGCAGCCAAGGACCGGGACTAGACACAGATACGCAGTATTTT. It is translated as CASSQGPGLDTDTQYF. The V call is TRBV3-1 (or the pseudogene TRBV3-2), the J call TRBJ2-3, with 8 bases fitting TRBD2. The CDR3 spans 16 residues. CDR1 and CDR2 (germline): LGHDT, YNNKEL (reference sequence). The V gene end was trimmed by 1 base and the J gene end by 2 bases; junction bases not matched to a gene: 5.

The V gene is TRBV5-6, the J gene TRBJ2-5; D is unclear. The germline V gene encodes CDR1 SGHDT and CDR2 YYEEEE. V was trimmed by 0 bases and J by 2 bases, leaving 5 bases between them. This CDR3 is 13 amino acids long. CDR3 sequence: CASSLAEQETQYF. CDR3 nucleotide sequence: TGTGCCAGCAGCTTGGCTGAGCAAGAGACCCAGTACTTC.

The chain carries TRBV2 and TRBJ1-6, with D perhaps matching TRBD1 (5 bases). Germline assignment: CDR1 SNHLY and CDR2 FYNNEI. The CDR3 has 15 amino acids. The V end was cut by 1 base, the J end by 5 bases, with 9 bases between. The CDR3 loop is CASSEGGGDNSPLHF. In DNA form, the CDR3 reads TGTGCCAGCAGTGAAGGGGGAGGGGATAATTCACCCCTCCACTTT.

J is TRBJ1-6 and V is TRBV7-9; D is possibly TRBD1 (5 bases). The CDR3 spans 13 residues. Trimming pared 3 bases from V and 11 bases from J, leaving 11 bases between. CDR1 is SEHNR and CDR2 is FQNEAQ in the germline V gene (reference sequence). The CDR3 spells CASSFQGSPPLHF. The CDR3 nucleotides read TGTGCCAGCAGCTTCCAGGGTTCTCCACCCCTCCACTTT. The full variable domain, completed using reference TRBV7-9 and TRBJ1-6, is DTGVSQNPRHKITKRGQNVTFRCDPISEHNRLYWYRQTLGQGPEFLTYFQNEAQLEKSRLLSDRFSAERPKGSFSTLEIQRTEQGDSAMYLCASSFQGSPPLHFGNGTRLTVT.

The chain joins TRBV7-2 to TRBJ2-2, with 7 bases fitting TRBD2. Germline loops: CDR1 SGHTA, CDR2 FQGNSA. V lost 3 bases, J lost 2 bases, and 3 bases stayed unmatched. The CDR3 totals 15 residues. The CDR3 DNA is TGTGCCAGCAGCTTCGGCGGGAGTAACACCGGGGAGCTGTTTTTT. Amino acids: CASSFGGSNTGELFF.

This clone occurred once. The CDR3 nucleotides read TGTGCCAGCAGTTCCCGGGCGGAAAAGGACACCGGGGAGCTGTTTTTT. Amino acids: CASSSRAEKDTGELFF. The chain employs TRBV28 and TRBJ2-2; D remains ambiguous. CDR3 length: 16 residues. V was pared by 4 bases and J by 3 bases, with 15 bases between. Germline assignment: CDR1 MDHEN and CDR2 SYDVKM.

The chain combines TRBV7-2 with TRBJ1-6; D not certain. The CDR3 consists of 15 residues. Trimming shortened V by 1 base and J by 9 bases, and 13 bases separated the two germline ends. CDR1 and CDR2 from the germline V gene are SGHTA and FQGNSA. CDR3 bases: TGTACCAGCAGCTTAGAGCCCGGAACGGGTTCACCCCTCCACTTT. It encodes CTSSLEPGTGSPLHF. The entire variable domain, with the rest obtained from reference TRBV7-2 and TRBJ1-6, is as follows: GAGVSQSPSNKVTEKGKDVELRCDPISGHTALYWYRQSLGQGLEFLIYFQGNSAPDKSGLPSDRFSAERTGGSVSTLTIQRTQQEDSAVYLCTSSLEPGTGSPLHFGNGTRLTVT.

The chain has TRBV28 and TRBJ2-7; 12 bases line up with TRBD1. The CDR3 has 15 amino acids. The ends lost 3 bases at V and 5 bases at J; junction bases unmatched: 5. The germline gives CDR1 MDHEN, CDR2 SYDVKM. The chain's CDR3 is CASSFHGDRGHEQYF. The CDR3, as DNA: TGTGCCAGCAGTTTTCACGGGGACAGGGGGCACGAGCAGTACTTC.

The chain couples TRBV5-1 to TRBJ2-7, with 7 bases identical to TRBD1. V lost 1 base to trimming and J lost 3 bases; unmatched junction nucleotides: 7. CDR1 is SGHRS, CDR2 YFSETQ, per germline. CDR3 length equals 15 residues. The CDR3: CASSLIGTEIYEQYF. The DNA for the CDR3 is TGCGCCAGCAGCTTGATTGGGACAGAGATCTACGAGCAGTACTTC.

V usage is TRBV15 and J usage is TRBJ1-4, with 8 bases fitting TRBD1. Trimming removed 0 bases from V and 7 bases from J; junction bases left unmatched: 13. The germline gives CDR1 LNHNV, CDR2 YYDKDF (reference sequence). CDR3 length equals 18 residues. This CDR3 is CATSRDGTGSVKGEKLFF. In DNA, the CDR3 is TGTGCCACCAGCAGAGATGGGACAGGTTCCGTCAAGGGTGAAAAACTGTTTTTT.

V is TRBV28 and J is TRBJ2-5; possible D gene TRBD2, 5 bases. V was cut by 7 bases and J by 10 bases, with 19 bases left in between. From germline, CDR1 is MDHEN and CDR2 SYDVKM. This CDR3 contains 13 residues. The CDR3 spells CASTDLRSGSQYF. DNA for the CDR3: TGTGCCAGCACCGATCTCAGATCGGGGAGCCAGTACTTC.

This sequence joins TRBV9 and TRBJ2-2; D call uncertain. The CDR3 is made up of 13 amino acids. Trimming pared 3 bases from V and 1 base from J, leaving 4 bases between. From germline, CDR1 is SGDLS and CDR2 YYNGEE. CDR3 amino acids: CASSALNTGELFF. The CDR3 DNA reads TGTGCCAGCAGCGCCTTGAACACCGGGGAGCTGTTTTTT.

The chain joins TRBV11-2 to TRBJ1-6, with a weak D call TRBD1 (5 bases). The V end lost 1 base, the J end lost 4 bases, and 11 bases lay between the germline ends. Germline CDR1 SGHAT, CDR2 FQNNGV. The CDR3 has 16 residues. CDR3 amino acids: CASSLGAGRYNSPLHF. CDR3 sequence (DNA): TGTGCCAGCAGCTTAGGGGCAGGGCGGTATAATTCACCCCTCCACTTT.

The chain combines TRBV19 with TRBJ1-1; D possibly corresponds to TRBD1 (5 bases). The CDR3 covers 15 residues. Per the germline V gene, CDR1 is LNHDA and CDR2 is SQIVND (reference sequence). V gave up 5 bases and J gave up 0 bases, with 13 bases separating them. CDR3 DNA sequence: TGTGCCAGTAGTGGGGCACCGTTTATGAACACTGAAGCTTTCTTT. Translating gives CASSGAPFMNTEAFF.

The rearrangement uses TRBV9 and TRBJ2-7; TRBD1 matches at 9 bases. The V and J ends lost 4 bases and 6 bases, in that order; junction bases with no gene match: 11. Germline V gene data show CDR1 as SGDLS and CDR2 as YYNGEE. The CDR3 has 15 amino acids. This chain's CDR3 is CASSRGGQGGTEQYF. The CDR3 nucleotides are TGTGCCAGCAGCAGAGGGGGACAGGGAGGGACCGAGCAGTACTTC.

The rearrangement links TRBV11-2 to TRBJ2-7; the D gene is possibly TRBD1 (5 bases). The germline V gene encodes CDR1 SGHAT and CDR2 FQNNGV. Trimming pared 1 base from V and 2 bases from J, leaving 9 bases between. The CDR3 totals 14 residues. The CDR3 reads CASSLGIGAYEQYF. The CDR3 DNA is TGTGCCAGCAGCTTAGGCATAGGGGCCTACGAGCAGTACTTC.